This T cell receptor beta chain originates from a study of Graves' ophthalmopathy and Graves' hyperthyroidism. Regarding the study as a whole: Ophthalmopathy cases were distinguished from stable hyperthyroidism by a 13-signature model, reaching about 90% sensitivity and around 81% specificity.

The diagnostic workup employed clinical symptoms, serum thyroxine, TRAb, thyroid ultrasound and orbital computed tomography. This CDR3 region has 16 residues. CDR1 is LNHNV, CDR2 YYDKDF, per germline (reference sequence). V lost 0 bases and J lost 0, with 8 bases in between. Scientists amplified the TCR beta CDR3 regions from RNA transcripts. The authors performed first-round RT-PCR with HTBI primers and then a second-round multiplex PCR. TCRdb analysed the multiplex PCR reads with MiXCR anew, one entry per CDR3 protein. The sample comprises about 1.1 million distinct CDR3 sequences, about two fifths of which are singletons, and more than 9.5% rests with the top ten. This clonotype was seen ten or more times. Antigen: not known.

The chain employs TRBV15 and TRBJ2-2, with D unclear. The sequenced sample consisted of peripheral blood or thyroid tissue (not recorded which). This sequence originates from an adult man with Graves' hyperthyroidism. Here the CDR3 DNA reads TGTGCCACCAGCAGAGATCCTGCGGCGAACACCGGGGAGCTGTTTTTT. Its protein is CATSRDPAANTGELFF. Full variable domain (outside the CDR3, taken from reference TRBV15 and TRBJ2-2): DAMVIQNPRYQVTQFGKPVTLSCSQTLNHNVMYWYQQKSSQAPKLLFHYYDKDFNNEADTPDNFQSRRPNTSFCFLDIRSPGLGDTAMYLCATSRDPAANTGELFFGEGSRLTVL.